The following is a T cell receptor (beta chain) sequence with its context. The target antigen is unknown. Naive and memory CD4+ T cells were separated from cryopreserved PBMCs. Naive or memory CD4+ cells were cultured 1:1 with T cell-depleted PBMCs plus CEF. CDR1 and CDR2 (germline): MNHEY, SVGEGT. Trimming took off 2 bases at V and 2 bases at J, with 8 bases between the two ends. The CDR3 has 14 residues. Repertoires were generated with immunoSEQ multiplex PCR, while TCRdb's copy carries only in-frame clones and drops some. The sample has approximately 40,000 clones; 77% are singletons. The source of the sample is a study of CD4 T cells in relation to SARS-CoV-2 and coronaviruses. The wider study: PBMCs were cultured with antigen for approximately nine days before TCR beta sequencing. Convalescent patients were fewer than ten males and 4 females; two were Hispanic.

This sequence originates from an adult with COVID-19. The gene calls are TRBV6-2 or TRBV6-3 and TRBJ2-3; tentatively, D is TRBD2 (6 bases). The sequenced material came from memory CD4+ T cells from PBMCs, cultured in vitro. The CDR3 coding sequence is TGTGCCAGCAGTTACGGGGAGGCCACAGATACGCAGTATTTT. Its translation is CASSYGEATDTQYF.